Shown below are 22 T cell receptor beta chains from a single sample sequenced in a study of cytomegalovirus exposure and HLA in healthy donors. PCR primers comprised 60 Vbeta and 13 Jbeta primers. Clones were sequenced by immunoSEQ multiplex PCR, and TCRdb holds only the in-frame ones, with some missing. The table includes over 100,000 clones, roughly 80% detected once. Sequenced sample: PBMCs. The receptor source for this set is a man in his thirties or forties in good health and CMV-seronegative.

To note about this clone: Different DNA sequences within this sample yield the same CDR3. This chain joins TRBV5-6 and TRBJ2-7; D is uncertain. Trimming pared 0 bases from V and 2 bases from J, leaving 3 bases between. Per germline, CDR1 SGHDT and CDR2 YYEEEE. The CDR3 is made up of 12 amino acids. CDR3: CASSLGAYEQYF. DNA for the CDR3: TGTGCCAGCAGCTTGGGAGCCTACGAGCAGTACTTC. Full variable domain (missing parts from reference TRBV5-6 and TRBJ2-7): DAGVTQSPTHLIKTRGQQVTLRCSPKSGHDTVSWYQQALGQGPQFIFQYYEEEERQRGNFPDRFSGHQFPNYSSELNVNALLLGDSALYLCASSLGAYEQYFGPGTRLTVT.

V and J are TRBV28 and TRBJ1-2, with TRBD1 matching over 9 bases. The germline V gene encodes CDR1 MDHEN and CDR2 SYDVKM. After removal of 5 bases from V and 0 bases from J, the junction contained 7 bases not matched to a gene. The CDR3 is 16 amino acids. In DNA form, the CDR3 reads TGTGCCAGCAGTCAGTTAGACAGGGGGACTAACTATGGCTACACCTTC. Encoded protein: CASSQLDRGTNYGYTF.

This clone appeared a few times. At one end the junction does not follow the germline gene, possibly because of a read error. This chain uses TRBV2 with TRBJ2-4; D may be TRBD1 (6 bases). This CDR3 has 15 residues. Germline V lookup: CDR1 SNHLY, CDR2 FYNNEI. As DNA, the CDR3 is TGTGCCAGCAGTACAGGGTCCCTAGCCAAAAACAGTCAGTACTTC. Encoded protein: CASSTGSLAKNSQYF.

This clone was seen a handful of times. This CDR3 reads CASTLQGALGYTF. The CDR3 coding sequence is TGTGCCAGCACCCTGCAGGGGGCGTTGGGCTACACCTTC. The chain employs TRBV28 and TRBJ1-2; TRBD1 matches at 8 bases. With 7 bases clipped from V and 8 bases from J, the junction kept 9 bases outside the gene matches. This CDR3 has 13 residues. The germline V gene encodes CDR1 MDHEN and CDR2 SYDVKM.

The chain is built from TRBV29-1 and TRBJ1-5, with TRBD1 matching 8 bases. CDR3 length equals 14 residues. V trimming: 5 bases; J trimming: 4 bases; junction bases outside the gene matches: 7. Germline V gene sequence: CDR1 SQVTM, CDR2 ANQGSEA. The CDR3 DNA reads as TGCAGCGTTCTCACAGGGGGAGGGAATCAGCCCCAGCATTTT. It is translated as CSVLTGGGNQPQHF. Variable domain in full (rest from reference TRBV29-1 and TRBJ1-5): SAVISQKPSRDICQRGTSLTIQCQVDSQVTMMFWYRQQPGQSLTLIATANQGSEATYESGFVIDKFPISRPNLTFSTLTVSNMSPEDSSIYLCSVLTGGGNQPQHFGDGTRLSIL.

The gene calls are TRBV12-5 and TRBJ2-2; D might be TRBD2 (5 bases). CDR1 is LGHNT and CDR2 is FRNRAP in the germline V gene. The V end was cut by 0 bases, the J end by 5 bases, with 10 bases between. There are 15 residues in the CDR3. CDR3 protein: CASGLVQGGTGELFF. The CDR3 DNA reads TGTGCTAGTGGTTTGGTACAAGGCGGGACCGGGGAGCTGTTTTTT.

This rearrangement joins TRBV9 to TRBJ2-5; 8 bases are a match to TRBD1. The J call may not be correct, given that the DNA end is closer to TRBJ2-7. Germline CDR1 is SGDLS and CDR2 is YYNGEE. This CDR3 region has 14 residues. CDR3 residues: CASSVGDRLYEQYF. Here the CDR3 DNA reads TGTGCCAGCAGCGTAGGGGACAGGCTTTACGAGCAGTACTTC.

The chain uses TRBV5-1 and TRBJ1-6; 8 bases are shared with TRBD1. CDR1 and CDR2 (germline): SGHRS, YFSETQ. The junction had 6 bases not matched to a gene; V was cut back by 0 bases and J by 7 bases. The CDR3 consists of 16 residues. This CDR3 reads CASSLEVTGVNSPLHF. The CDR3 nucleotides read TGCGCCAGCAGCTTGGAGGTGACAGGGGTCAATTCACCCCTCCACTTT.

J is TRBJ1-1 and V is TRBV7-2, with D possibly matching TRBD1 (6 bases). V was cut by 1 base and J by 4 bases, with 10 bases left in between. The CDR3 covers 14 residues. Germline CDR1 SGHTA, CDR2 FQGNSA. CDR3 bases: TGTGCCAGCAGCTTAGACGCAGGGGCCACTGAAGCTTTCTTT. It translates to CASSLDAGATEAFF.

The V call is TRBV14, the J call TRBJ1-3, with a tentative D call TRBD1 (5 bases). V lost 1 base to trimming and J lost 0 bases, with 10 bases between them. Germline CDR1 reads SGHDN; CDR2 reads FVKESK. The CDR3 totals 16 residues. The CDR3 DNA sequence: TGTGCCAGCAGCCAAGCCGCGGGGGGCTCTGGAAACACCATATATTTT. It codes for CASSQAAGGSGNTIYF.

The chain is built from TRBV14 and TRBJ2-6; D unresolved. Trimming left V 3 bases short and J 7 bases short, with 22 bases between. The CDR3 is made up of 18 amino acids. CDR1 is SGHDN, CDR2 FVKESK, per germline. CDR3 residues: CASSQKTRLSLFANVLTF. CDR3 bases: TGTGCCAGCAGCCAGAAGACACGGCTTTCGCTCTTCGCCAACGTCCTGACTTTC.

This clone was counted a single time. CDR3 coding DNA: TGCGCCAGCAGCCCAAACCCCCAGGGGGTTGACACTGAAGCTTTCTTT. It yields the protein CASSPNPQGVDTEAFF. J is TRBJ1-1 and V is TRBV4-3, with 7 bases lining up with TRBD1. The CDR3 extends over 16 amino acids. Losses at the gene ends were 4 bases for V and 3 bases for J; bases not matched to a gene: 11. Germline CDR1 is LGHNA and CDR2 is YSLEER.

V and J are TRBV2 and TRBJ1-4, with D maybe TRBD1 (6 bases). V shed 7 bases and J shed 8 bases, with 17 bases lying between them. Germline CDR1 and CDR2: SNHLY and FYNNEI. The CDR3 sequence is 14 residues long. This chain's CDR3 is CASILGQNGEKLFF. CDR3 bases: TGTGCCAGCATCCTTGGACAGAATGGAGAAAAACTGTTTTTT.

This rearrangement joins TRBV4-3 to TRBJ1-3; maybe TRBD1 (5 bases). CDR3 length: 19 residues. The germline V and J ends were trimmed by 4 bases and 1 base, with 23 bases remaining between them. Germline CDR1 LGHNA, CDR2 YSLEER. The chain's CDR3 is CASSPYPASRQNSGNTIYF. The CDR3 DNA sequence: TGCGCCAGCAGCCCGTACCCAGCCTCTAGACAGAATTCTGGAAACACCATATATTTT.

This clone was observed a handful of times. V gene TRBV2 combines with J gene TRBJ2-2, with 9 bases identical to TRBD2. Trimming at V came to 6 bases and at J to 7 bases, leaving 21 bases not matched to a gene. Germline CDR1 SNHLY, CDR2 FYNNEI. The CDR3 covers 19 residues. This chain's CDR3 is CASREMRPGTSRGDGELFF. CDR3 nucleotide sequence: TGTGCCAGCAGGGAAATGAGGCCCGGGACTAGCAGGGGTGACGGGGAGCTGTTTTTT.

This sequence joins TRBV19 and TRBJ1-2; D possibly corresponds to TRBD1 (5 bases). V lost 5 bases and J 8 bases, leaving 15 bases between the germline ends. The CDR3 spans 13 residues. CDR1 and CDR2 (germline): LNHDA, SQIVND (reference sequence). CDR3: CASSVQGREGYTF. CDR3 DNA: TGTGCCAGTAGTGTCCAGGGCCGAGAGGGCTACACCTTC.

The chain recombines TRBV6-5 with TRBJ2-1; D is uncertain. This CDR3 is built from 13 residues. V lost 2 bases to trimming and J lost 5 bases, with 7 bases between them. CDR1 MNHEY and CDR2 SVGAGI come from the germline V gene. This chain's CDR3 is CASSYDGDNEQFF. The CDR3 nucleotides are TGTGCCAGCAGTTACGACGGAGACAATGAGCAGTTCTTC.

This chain connects TRBV7-8 to TRBJ1-3, with D unresolved. The CDR3 has 17 amino acids. Trimming took off 2 bases at V and 1 base at J, with 15 bases between the two ends. Germline V gives CDR1 SGHVS, CDR2 FQNEAQ. CDR3: CASSLIVPSGSGNTIYF. As DNA, the CDR3 is TGTGCCAGCAGCTTAATCGTCCCGAGCGGTTCTGGAAACACCATATATTTT. Drawing the rest from reference TRBV7-8 and TRBJ1-3, the complete variable domain is GAGVSQSPRYKVAKRGQDVALRCDPISGHVSLFWYQQALGQGPEFLTYFQNEAQLDKSGLPSDRFFAERPEGSVSTLKIQRTQQEDSAVYLCASSLIVPSGSGNTIYFGEGSWLTVV.

In its sample, this clone was seen once. The V call is TRBV25-1, the J call TRBJ2-1; D unclear. The CDR3 sequence is 12 residues long. Trimming took 5 bases from V and 5 from J, leaving 7 bases between them. CDR1 is MGHDK, CDR2 SYGVNS, per germline. For the CDR3, the DNA is TGTGCCAGCAGTCTGGCCGACAATGAGCAGTTCTTC. The encoded protein is CASSLADNEQFF.

On this clone: Relative to the germline gene, one junction end is altered; a read error may explain this. V is TRBV29-1 and J is TRBJ2-5; D unresolved. This CDR3 contains 12 residues. Germline V gives CDR1 SQVTM, CDR2 ANQGSEA. CDR3 DNA: TGCAGCGTTGTATATACCCAAGAGGCCCAGTACTTC. Translated, it gives CSVVYTQEAQYF.

This rearrangement joins TRBV5-1 to TRBJ2-7, with D possibly matching TRBD2 (6 bases). Germline V gives CDR1 SGHRS, CDR2 YFSETQ. V lost 0 bases to trimming and J lost 2 bases, with 9 bases between them. The CDR3 totals 14 residues. The CDR3 DNA is TGCGCCAGCAGCTTGGTGCGGGGAACCTACGAGCAGTACTTC. Amino acids: CASSLVRGTYEQYF.

In this sample, this clone turned up a few times. J is TRBJ1-4 and V is TRBV5-1; weak D call: TRBD1 (6 bases). The germline V gene encodes CDR1 SGHRS and CDR2 YFSETQ. Trimming stripped 0 bases from V and 7 bases from J, with 13 bases between. This CDR3 region has 15 residues. DNA of the CDR3: TGCGCCAGCAGCTTGGGCCAGGGGACGGGTGAAAAACTGTTTTTT. Translating it yields CASSLGQGTGEKLFF. The whole variable domain, filled in from reference TRBV5-1 and TRBJ1-4, reads KAGVTQTPRYLIKTRGQQVTLSCSPISGHRSVSWYQQTPGQGLQFLFEYFSETQRNKGNFPGRFSGRQFSNSRSEMNVSTLELGDSALYLCASSLGQGTGEKLFFGSGTQLSVL.